This T cell receptor (beta chain) was found in a study of OX40 agonist ivuxolimab in advanced cancers. This clone turned up a few times. The antigen is not known. Only in-frame clones appear in the TCRdb table, and some are missing; sequencing was by immunoSEQ multiplex PCR. Here the sample spans about 61,000 clones, 86% being singletons. General study findings and limits: Expanded clones tended on average to be more numerous among CD8+ T cells than CD4+. Antigen specificity remained undetermined for the expanded peripheral T cells.

The sequencing used CD4+ or CD8+ T cells sorted from blood, collected in a trial of the OX40 agonist ivuxolimab. The sequence came from an adult with an advanced solid tumor such as melanoma, head and neck, liver or kidney cancer.

The CDR3 region is CAWRTGGRRPEAFF. The CDR3 DNA reads as TGTGCCTGGAGGACCGGGGGGCGGAGGCCTGAAGCTTTCTTT. The chain combines TRBV30 with TRBJ1-1; maybe TRBD1 (6 bases). The germline V gene encodes CDR1 GTSNPN and CDR2 SVGIG (reference sequence). CDR3 length: 14 residues. V lost 3 bases, J lost 6 bases, and 17 bases lay in between.